This T cell receptor (beta chain) was retrieved from a study of cytomegalovirus exposure and HLA in healthy donors. The ends lost 0 bases at V and 4 bases at J; junction bases unmatched: 7. Germline V gene sequence: CDR1 MGHRA, CDR2 YSYEKL. There are 17 residues in the CDR3. Study-level findings and limits: In an earlier analysis, productive rearrangement rates for most beta V segments clustered near 87% or 30%.

The PCR used 60 Vbeta and 13 Jbeta primers. TCRdb's copy holds only in-frame clones and misses some; the assay was immunoSEQ multiplex PCR. The repertoire holds about 180,000 clones, with around 80% as singletons. In its sample, this clone was seen a few times. Its antigen is as yet unknown. Other nucleotide sequences from this sample produce the same CDR3. Sequenced sample: PBMCs. V is TRBV4-1 and J is TRBJ2-1, with 9 bases lining up with TRBD2. The receptor comes from a man in his forties in good health and CMV-seronegative. The CDR3: CASSQEVTSGPYNEQFF. In nucleotides, the CDR3 is TGCGCCAGCAGCCAAGAGGTCACTAGCGGGCCTTACAATGAGCAGTTCTTC.